This T cell receptor (beta chain) emerged from a study of T-cell memory formation after mild COVID-19. Trimming stripped 5 bases from V and 4 bases from J, with 22 bases between. The germline gives CDR1 SGHVS, CDR2 FQNEAQ. The CDR3 sequence is 17 residues long. In TCRdb, the 5' RACE reads were re-called with MiXCR into one record per CDR3 protein. The data contain 450,000 or so distinct CDR3 sequences, around 20% of them singletons. The sequenced material came from PBMCs or a T cell subset sorted from them (not recorded which). The chain links TRBV7-8 to TRBJ2-3; D is undetermined. The TCR sequence derives from an adult woman who had mild COVID-19 (a few samples of this study predate the infection). Cell type and time point are not known. The CDR3 loop reads CASSLSWAISISDTQYF. The CDR3 DNA reads TGTGCCAGCAGCCTATCTTGGGCTATATCAATTTCAGATACGCAGTATTTT.